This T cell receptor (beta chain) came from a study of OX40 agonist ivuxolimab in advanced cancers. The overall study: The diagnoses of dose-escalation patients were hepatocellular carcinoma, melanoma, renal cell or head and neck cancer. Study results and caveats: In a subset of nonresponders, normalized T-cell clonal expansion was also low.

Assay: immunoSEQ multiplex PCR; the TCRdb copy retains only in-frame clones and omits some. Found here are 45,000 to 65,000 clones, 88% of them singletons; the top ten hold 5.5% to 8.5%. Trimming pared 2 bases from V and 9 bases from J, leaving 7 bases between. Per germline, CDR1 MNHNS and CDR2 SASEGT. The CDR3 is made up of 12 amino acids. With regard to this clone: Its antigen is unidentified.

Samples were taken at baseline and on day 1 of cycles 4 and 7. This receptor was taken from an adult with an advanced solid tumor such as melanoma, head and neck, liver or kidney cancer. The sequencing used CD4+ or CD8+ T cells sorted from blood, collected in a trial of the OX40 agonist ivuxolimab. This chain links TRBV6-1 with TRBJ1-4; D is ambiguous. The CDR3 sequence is CASSEKRKKLFF. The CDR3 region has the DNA TGTGCCAGCAGTGAAAAGAGAAAAAAACTGTTTTTT.